What follows is one T cell receptor beta chain and its context. The table came from immunoSEQ multiplex PCR; TCRdb's copy has only in-frame clones and leaves some out. Of over 10,000 clones in the sample, just under 95% were seen once. The data were taken from a study of technical replicates of blood from a handful of donors. This CDR3 is built from 15 residues. CDR1 and CDR2 from the germline V gene are MNHNY and SVGAGI (reference sequence). J lost 8 bases, V lost 2 bases, and 7 bases had no gene match. The V and J genes are TRBV6-6 and TRBJ2-1; 9 nucleotides match TRBD2. The sequencing input was PBMCs. The clonotype comes from a human donor in good health. The CDR3 DNA sequence: TGTGCCAGCAGTTACCAAGGGACTAGCCTAGATGAGCAGTTCTTC. Translation gives CASSYQGTSLDEQFF.